This TCR beta chain was found in a study of blood T cells in healthy people across ages. The CDR3 is 14 residues long. V trimming: 2 bases; J trimming: 7 bases; junction bases outside the gene matches: 4. Germline V gene lookup returns CDR1 SQVTM and CDR2 ANQGSEA. Study-level findings and limits: Shifts in expanded clonotypes may have been confounded by donor CMV status, which was unknown.

This clonotype was recorded many times. Antigen: not known. Combining a sample-barcoded 5' primer with a J-beta primer mix, a second PCR ran for roughly 7 to 12 cycles. TCRdb reprocessed the 5' RACE reads with MiXCR, giving one entry per CDR3 protein. The sample carries around 1.7 million distinct CDR3 sequences, roughly 27% recorded once. Sequencing input: blood. The clonotype was recovered from a woman in her thirties in good health. This chain uses TRBV29-1 with TRBJ2-1, with TRBD2 identical over 11 bases. CDR3 loop: CSVELTSGKNEQFF. CDR3 sequence (DNA): TGCAGCGTTGAATTGACTAGCGGGAAGAATGAGCAGTTCTTC.